This T cell receptor beta chain was recorded in a study of blood T cell repertoires in COVID-19. Authors' processing steps: For nucleated cells, counts were estimated from reference gene primer amplification. Libraries were prepared by immunoSEQ multiplex PCR; TCRdb keeps only in-frame clonotypes and omits some of them. The V and J calls and clone size were taken over from that table, and D and trimming were inferred from the DNA. This table holds more than 150,000 clones, 84% found once. Trimming removed 3 bases at V and 0 bases at J, with 6 bases between. CDR3 length equals 14 residues. CDR1 and CDR2 from the germline V gene are MGHDK and SYGVNS.

V is TRBV25-1 and J is TRBJ1-3, with no clear D. Sequencing was performed on peripheral blood. This clonotype originated in a human donor in a cohort sampled during active COVID-19. CDR3 protein: CASSDQYSGNTIYF. CDR3 nucleotides: TGTGCCAGCAGTGACCAGTACTCTGGAAACACCATATATTTT.